This T cell receptor beta chain was found in a study of T cell responses to AZD1222 COVID-19 vaccine. General observations from the study: Unmutated variant regions reportedly attract nearly half of all spike-specific TCRs. Seropositive at baseline were only a handful of AZD1222 recipients. The peak T cell response came first, and repertoires were sampled only after it.

V lost 2 bases and J 11 bases, leaving 22 bases between the germline ends. The V gene's germline CDR1 is SGHTA and CDR2 FQGNSA. This CDR3 spans 15 amino acids. The method was immunoSEQ multiplex PCR; TCRdb's version includes in-frame clones alone and lacks a portion of them. The data show 65,000 to 95,000 clones, 85% seen once. Points on this clone: Antigen specificity is unknown.

The chain links TRBV7-2 to TRBJ2-7; TRBD1 is a possible D gene (6 bases). The sequencing here drew on peripheral blood, taken on day 0 of AZD1222 vaccination. The TCR was taken from an adult in good health. The CDR3 spells CASSLRTASAGPKYF. CDR3 nucleotide sequence: TGTGCCAGCAGCTTACGGACAGCCAGCGCGGGCCCCAAGTACTTC.